The following is a T cell receptor (beta chain) sequence with its context. The authors reverse transcribed roughly 0.5 to 1 ug RNA with random hexamers. TCRdb re-called the immunoSEQ multiplex PCR reads with MiXCR, one entry per CDR3 protein. The sample shows some 110,000 distinct CDR3 sequences, 96% of them seen only once. This sample is drawn from a study of CD8 T cells in Susac syndrome. V lost 1 base to trimming and J lost 2 bases, with 9 bases between them. This CDR3 comprises 15 residues. CDR1 is KGHSH, CDR2 LQKENI, per germline. This chain joins TRBV18 and TRBJ2-1; no definite D call. Sequencing used CD4+ T cells from PBMCs. The clonotype was recovered from a human donor with Susac syndrome. The CDR3 reads CASSPQQGPYNEQFF. The DNA of the CDR3 is TGTGCCAGCTCACCACAGCAAGGGCCCTACAATGAGCAGTTCTTC.